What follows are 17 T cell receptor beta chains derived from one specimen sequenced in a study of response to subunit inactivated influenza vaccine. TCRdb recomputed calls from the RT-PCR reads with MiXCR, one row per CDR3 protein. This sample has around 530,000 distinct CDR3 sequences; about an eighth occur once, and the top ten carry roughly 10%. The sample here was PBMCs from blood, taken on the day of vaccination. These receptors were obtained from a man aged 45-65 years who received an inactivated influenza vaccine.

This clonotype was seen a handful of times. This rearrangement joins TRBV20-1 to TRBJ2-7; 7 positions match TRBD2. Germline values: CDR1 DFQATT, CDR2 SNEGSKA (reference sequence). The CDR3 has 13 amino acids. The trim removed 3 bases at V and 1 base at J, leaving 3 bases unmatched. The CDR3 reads CSASGRMSYEQYF. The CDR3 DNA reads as TGCAGTGCTAGCGGGAGGATGTCCTACGAGCAGTACTTC.

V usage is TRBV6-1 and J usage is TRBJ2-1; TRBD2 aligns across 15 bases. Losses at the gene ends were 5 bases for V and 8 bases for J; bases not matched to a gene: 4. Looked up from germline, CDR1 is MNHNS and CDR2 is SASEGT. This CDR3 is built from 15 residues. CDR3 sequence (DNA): TGTGCCAGCAGTACGGGACTAGCGGGAGGCTATGAGCAGTTCTTC. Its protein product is CASSTGLAGGYEQFF.

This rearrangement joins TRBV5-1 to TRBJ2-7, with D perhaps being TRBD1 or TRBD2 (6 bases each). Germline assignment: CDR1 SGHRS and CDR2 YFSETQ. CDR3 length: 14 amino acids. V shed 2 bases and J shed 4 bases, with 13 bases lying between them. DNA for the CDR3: TGCGCCAGCAGCTTTGAGGGGGGCCGGTACGAGCAGTACTTC. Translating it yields CASSFEGGRYEQYF.

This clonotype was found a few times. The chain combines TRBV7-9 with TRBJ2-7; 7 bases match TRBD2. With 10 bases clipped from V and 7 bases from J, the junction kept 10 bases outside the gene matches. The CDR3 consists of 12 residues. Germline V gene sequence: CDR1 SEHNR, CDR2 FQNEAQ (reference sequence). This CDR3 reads CATGRGVSEQYF. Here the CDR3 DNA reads TGTGCCACCGGCCGGGGGGTCTCTGAGCAGTACTTC.

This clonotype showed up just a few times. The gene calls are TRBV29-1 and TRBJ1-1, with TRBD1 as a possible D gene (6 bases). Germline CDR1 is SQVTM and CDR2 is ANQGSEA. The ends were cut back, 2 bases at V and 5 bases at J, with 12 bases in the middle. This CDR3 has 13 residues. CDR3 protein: CSVETGWGTEAFF. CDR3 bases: TGCAGCGTTGAAACAGGGTGGGGAACTGAAGCTTTCTTT. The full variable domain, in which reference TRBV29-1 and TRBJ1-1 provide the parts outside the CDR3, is SAVISQKPSRDICQRGTSLTIQCQVDSQVTMMFWYRQQPGQSLTLIATANQGSEATYESGFVIDKFPISRPNLTFSTLTVSNMSPEDSSIYLCSVETGWGTEAFFGQGTRLTVV.

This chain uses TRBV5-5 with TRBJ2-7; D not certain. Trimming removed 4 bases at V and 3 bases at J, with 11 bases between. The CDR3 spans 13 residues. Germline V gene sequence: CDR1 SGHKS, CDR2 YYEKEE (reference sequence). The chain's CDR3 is CASSPSVGYEQYF. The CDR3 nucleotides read TGTGCCAGCAGCCCTTCTGTGGGCTACGAGCAGTACTTC.

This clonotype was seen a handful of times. CDR3 bases: TGTGCCAGCTCCGGGACAGGGCCACAAGAGACCCAGTACTTC. The encoded protein is CASSGTGPQETQYF. The V gene is TRBV7-2, the J gene TRBJ2-5; 9 positions agree with TRBD1. The J segment lost 2 bases and the V segment lost 8 bases, leaving 6 bases of the junction unmatched. This CDR3 is 14 amino acids long. Germline V gene data show CDR1 as SGHTA and CDR2 as FQGNSA.

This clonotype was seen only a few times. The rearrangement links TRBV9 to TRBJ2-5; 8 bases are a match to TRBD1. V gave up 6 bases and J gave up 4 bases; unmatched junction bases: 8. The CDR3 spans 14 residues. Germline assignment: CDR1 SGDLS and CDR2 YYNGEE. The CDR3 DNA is TGTGCCAGCAACCCGGGACAGGCTACAGAGACCCAGTACTTC. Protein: CASNPGQATETQYF.

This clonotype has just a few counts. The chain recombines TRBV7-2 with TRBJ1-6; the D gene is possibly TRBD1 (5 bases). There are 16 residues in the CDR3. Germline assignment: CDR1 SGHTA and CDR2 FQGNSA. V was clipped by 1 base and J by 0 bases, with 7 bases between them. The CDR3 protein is CASSLVGGSYNSPLHF. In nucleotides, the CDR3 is TGTGCCAGCAGCTTAGTTGGGGGCTCCTATAATTCACCCCTCCACTTT.

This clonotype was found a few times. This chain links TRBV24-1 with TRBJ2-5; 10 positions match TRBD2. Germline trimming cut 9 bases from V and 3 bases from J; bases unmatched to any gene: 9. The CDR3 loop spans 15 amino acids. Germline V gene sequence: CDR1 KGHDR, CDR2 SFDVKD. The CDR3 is CATRNGTSVKETQYF. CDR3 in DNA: TGTGCCACCCGAAATGGGACTAGCGTGAAAGAGACCCAGTACTTC.

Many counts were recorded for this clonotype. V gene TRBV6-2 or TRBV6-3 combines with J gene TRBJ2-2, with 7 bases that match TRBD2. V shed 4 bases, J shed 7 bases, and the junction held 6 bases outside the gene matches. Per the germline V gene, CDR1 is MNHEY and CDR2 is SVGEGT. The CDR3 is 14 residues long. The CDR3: CASSSLTSRGELFF. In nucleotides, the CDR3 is TGTGCCAGCAGTTCTTTGACTAGCCGCGGGGAGCTGTTTTTT.

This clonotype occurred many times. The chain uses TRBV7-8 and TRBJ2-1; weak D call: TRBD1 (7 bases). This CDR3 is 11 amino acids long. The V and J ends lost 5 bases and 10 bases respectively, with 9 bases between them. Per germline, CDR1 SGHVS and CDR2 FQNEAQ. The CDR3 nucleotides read TGTGCCAGCAGCCCAGGGGGGGAGCAGTTCTTC. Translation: CASSPGGEQFF.

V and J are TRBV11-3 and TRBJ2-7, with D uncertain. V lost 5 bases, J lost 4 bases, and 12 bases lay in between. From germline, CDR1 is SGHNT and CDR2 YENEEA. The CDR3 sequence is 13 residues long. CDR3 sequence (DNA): TGTGCCAGCAGCACCCGACTGGGTTACGAGCAGTACTTC. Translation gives CASSTRLGYEQYF.

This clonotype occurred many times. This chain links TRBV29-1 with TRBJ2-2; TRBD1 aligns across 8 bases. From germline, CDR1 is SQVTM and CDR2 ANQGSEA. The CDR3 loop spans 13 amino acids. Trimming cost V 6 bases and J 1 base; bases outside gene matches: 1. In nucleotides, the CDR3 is TGCAGCGTGGGGACAGGGAACACCGGGGAGCTGTTTTTT. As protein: CSVGTGNTGELFF.

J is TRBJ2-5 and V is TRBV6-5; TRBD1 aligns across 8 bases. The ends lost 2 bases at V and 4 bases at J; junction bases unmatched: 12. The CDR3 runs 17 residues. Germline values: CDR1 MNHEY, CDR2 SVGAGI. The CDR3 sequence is CASSYDLKTGVLETQYF. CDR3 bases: TGTGCCAGCAGTTACGACCTTAAGACAGGGGTTTTAGAGACCCAGTACTTC.

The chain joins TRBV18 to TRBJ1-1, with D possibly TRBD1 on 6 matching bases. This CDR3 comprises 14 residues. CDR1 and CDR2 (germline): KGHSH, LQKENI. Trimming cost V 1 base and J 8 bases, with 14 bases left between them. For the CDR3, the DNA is TGTGCCAGCTCACCACTTACCGGGGGGGGCGAAGCTTTCTTT. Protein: CASSPLTGGGEAFF.

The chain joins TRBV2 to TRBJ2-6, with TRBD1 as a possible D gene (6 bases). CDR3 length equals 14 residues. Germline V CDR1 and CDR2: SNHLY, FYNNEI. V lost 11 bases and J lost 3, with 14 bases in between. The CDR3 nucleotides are TGTGCCGGCTACAGGGATCGTGGGGCCAACGTCCTGACTTTC. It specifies CAGYRDRGANVLTF.